Sequencing of this TCR beta chain was carried out in a study of cytomegalovirus exposure and HLA in healthy donors. Study-level findings and limits: There were around 160 TCR beta chains listed as cytomegalovirus-associated. Presence/absence results assume similar sequencing depth per donor, which may not hold.

This clone has a handful of counts. Its antigen is undetermined. Primers included in the PCR were 60 Vbeta and 13 Jbeta primers. Data came from immunoSEQ multiplex PCR; TCRdb stores just in-frame clones and leaves some out. The sample lists approximately 82,000 clones, 10% occurring once. The CDR3 totals 14 residues. With V trimmed by 11 bases and J by 12 bases, 17 bases remained unmatched. Per germline, CDR1 ENHRY and CDR2 SYGVKD. This chain links TRBV10-3 with TRBJ2-1; TRBD2 agrees at 9 bases. Sequencing was performed on PBMCs. The sequence was collected from a man aged 60 to 69 in good health and CMV-seropositive. The CDR3 protein is CAVGAVAGEGAQFF. Here the CDR3 DNA reads TGTGCCGTCGGAGCTGTAGCGGGAGAGGGGGCGCAGTTCTTC.